This T cell receptor beta chain is from a study of early T cells in non-severe SARS-CoV-2 infection. Attachment of unique molecular identifiers was made to individual cDNA molecules. TCRdb reprocessed the 5' RACE reads with MiXCR, giving one entry per CDR3 protein. The sample lists 65,000 to 95,000 distinct CDR3 sequences; roughly 9.6% were seen once. Germline V gives CDR1 LGHDT, CDR2 YNNKEL (reference sequence). The CDR3 runs to 13 residues. Trimming pared 0 bases from V and 10 bases from J, leaving 12 bases between. Ten or more counts support this clonotype. The rearrangement joins TRBV3-1 to TRBJ2-5; D gene unclear. The sequence came from an adult who was a healthcare worker with PCR-confirmed SARS-CoV-2 infection or an uninfected control (not recorded which). What was sequenced was whole blood. The chain's CDR3 is CASSQDDRSIQYF. The CDR3 DNA sequence: TGTGCCAGCAGCCAAGATGATAGAAGTATCCAGTACTTC.